The present T cell receptor beta chain was sequenced within a study of beta chain features in type 1 diabetes. Turning to the study itself: Taken together, all samples contributed 95 million to 110 million examined sorted cells. Study observations and caveats: Significant though moderate, a shortening of TCRB CDR3s appeared in all four CD4+ subsets of Type 1 diabetes patients. Highly expressing activated T cells could be over-counted with a cDNA template. Still unanswered here is whether HLA type influences TCRB rearrangement.

Trimming took off 3 bases at V and 6 bases at J, with 12 bases between the two ends. The CDR3 spans 13 residues. CDR1 SGHRS and CDR2 YFSETQ come from the germline V gene. A word on this clone: Its antigen is still unknown.

Sequenced material consisted of expressed TCRB transcripts (all of the isolated RNA was reverse transcribed). Sequencing was performed with immunoSEQ multiplex PCR; in TCRdb, only in-frame clones are kept and a portion is missing. The sample records 250,000 or so clones, approximately 14% being singletons. Every participating donor gave one draw, a heparinised blood sample averaging around 0.11 L. The specimen was naive CD4+ T cells from blood. This receptor was obtained from a young man with type 1 diabetes. The gene calls are TRBV5-1 and TRBJ1-2; D is ambiguous. CDR3 loop: CASSWEGMDGYTF. The CDR3 region has the DNA TGCGCCAGCAGCTGGGAGGGAATGGATGGCTACACCTTC. The whole variable domain, filled in from reference TRBV5-1 and TRBJ1-2, reads KAGVTQTPRYLIKTRGQQVTLSCSPISGHRSVSWYQQTPGQGLQFLFEYFSETQRNKGNFPGRFSGRQFSNSRSEMNVSTLELGDSALYLCASSWEGMDGYTFGSGTRLTVV.